A single sample gave rise to the 12 T cell receptor beta chains below, sequenced in a study of cytomegalovirus exposure and HLA in healthy donors. In the PCR, 60 Vbeta and 13 Jbeta primers were used. Profiled with immunoSEQ multiplex PCR; TCRdb holds only in-frame clones, not every one. This sample contains 65,000 to 95,000 clones. Sequenced sample: PBMCs. The receptors stem from a female donor in good health and CMV-seropositive.

The chain recombines TRBV4-1 with TRBJ1-4; maybe TRBD1 (5 bases). Trimming removed 4 bases at V and 8 bases at J, with 20 bases between. The CDR3 extends over 16 amino acids. Germline CDR1 and CDR2: MGHRA and YSYEKL. The CDR3: CASSRLMVQGSEKLFF. The CDR3 DNA sequence: TGCGCCAGCAGCCGTCTCATGGTGCAGGGTTCCGAAAAACTGTTTTTT.

The V and J genes are TRBV9 and TRBJ2-1; D unclear. V lost 0 bases to trimming and J lost 10 bases, with 5 bases between them. Per the germline V gene, CDR1 is SGDLS and CDR2 is YYNGEE. CDR3 length: 11 amino acids. The CDR3 region is CASSVGQEQFF. The CDR3 region has the DNA TGTGCCAGCAGCGTAGGGCAGGAGCAGTTCTTC.

The rearrangement uses TRBV28 and TRBJ2-7; D may be TRBD2 (6 bases). This CDR3 region has 14 residues. Germline CDR1 is MDHEN and CDR2 is SYDVKM. V dropped 2 bases and J dropped 7 bases, with 15 bases sitting between them. DNA for the CDR3: TGTGCCAGCAGTTTAGTGGACGGGGGTTGGGAGCAGTACTTC. Amino acids: CASSLVDGGWEQYF.

The V gene is TRBV9, the J gene TRBJ2-1; possible D gene TRBD2, 6 bases. V was shortened by 0 bases and J by 10 bases, with 17 bases between the two germline ends. Per germline, CDR1 SGDLS and CDR2 YYNGEE. This CDR3 has 15 amino acids. The CDR3 sequence is CASSVGSWRANEQFF. As DNA, the CDR3 is TGTGCCAGCAGCGTAGGGTCGTGGAGGGCCAACGAGCAGTTCTTC.

The rearrangement links TRBV5-4 to TRBJ2-5, with D perhaps TRBD1 (5 bases). The CDR3 extends over 12 amino acids. Trimming took off 4 bases at V and 3 bases at J, with 7 bases between the two ends. Germline V gives CDR1 SGHNT, CDR2 YYREEE (reference sequence). The CDR3 nucleotides are TGTGCCAGCAGCACGACAGAAGAGACCCAGTACTTC. Its translation is CASSTTEETQYF.

The V call is TRBV5-4, the J call TRBJ2-2, with TRBD2 matching over 11 bases. With 3 bases clipped from V and 6 bases from J, the junction kept 7 bases outside the gene matches. The CDR3 consists of 16 residues. The germline V gene has CDR1 SGHNT and CDR2 YYREEE (reference sequence). CDR3 sequence (DNA): TGTGCCAGCAGCTGGGAGATAGCGGGAGGGCCCGGGGAGCTGTTTTTT. Its translation: CASSWEIAGGPGELFF.

The chain carries TRBV4-3 and TRBJ1-6; D may be TRBD1 (6 bases). CDR1 is LGHNA and CDR2 is YSLEER in the germline V gene. Trimming removed 3 bases from V and 8 bases from J, with 14 bases in between. The CDR3 has 15 amino acids. The CDR3 reads CASSHQQGGDSPLHF. The CDR3 nucleotides read TGCGCCAGCAGCCATCAACAGGGAGGGGATTCACCCCTCCACTTT.

The chain is built from TRBV5-6 and TRBJ1-6; the D gene is possibly TRBD1 (6 bases). V dropped 2 bases and J dropped 10 bases, with 16 bases sitting between them. This CDR3 is 15 amino acids long. Germline-derived CDR1 and CDR2 are SGHDT and YYEEEE. The CDR3 coding sequence is TGTGCCAGCAGCTTCGGGGCCAGGGGCCCGTCACCCCTCCACTTT. Translating it yields CASSFGARGPSPLHF.

The CDR3 region has the DNA TGTGCCAGCCTTGACACCCTCTATGGCTACACCTTC. Translated: CASLDTLYGYTF. The chain links TRBV7-2 to TRBJ1-2; no reliable D call. The CDR3 spans 12 residues. V lost 8 bases and J 4 bases, leaving 11 bases between the germline ends. Germline-derived CDR1 and CDR2 are SGHTA and FQGNSA.

This chain links TRBV6-1 with TRBJ1-2; D may be TRBD1 (6 bases). Germline assignment: CDR1 MNHNS and CDR2 SASEGT. CDR3 length equals 15 residues. Trimming pared 0 bases from V and 4 bases from J, leaving 12 bases between. The CDR3 nucleotides read TGTGCCAGCAGTGAAGCCCCCGGACAGAGCTATGGCTACACCTTC. It yields the protein CASSEAPGQSYGYTF.

The V call is TRBV6-1, the J call TRBJ2-7; 10 bases align to TRBD1. CDR1 is MNHNS and CDR2 is SASEGT in the germline V gene. CDR3 size: 13 residues. V was clipped by 3 bases and J by 9 bases; unmatched bases: 5. Written as DNA, the CDR3 is TGTGCCAGCAGTGAGGGGACAGGGGTATCGCAGTACTTC. This encodes CASSEGTGVSQYF.

The gene calls are TRBV5-1 and TRBJ1-4; no clear D gene. V dropped 0 bases and J dropped 8 bases, with 11 bases sitting between them. The CDR3 sequence is 14 residues long. Germline V CDR1 and CDR2: SGHRS, YFSETQ. CDR3 loop: CASSLDANAEKLFF. Written as DNA, the CDR3 is TGCGCCAGCAGCTTGGACGCGAATGCGGAAAAACTGTTTTTT.